In its sample, the clone carrying this TCR beta chain was seen a few times. This record comes from a study of identical twins. TCRdb re-analysed the 5' RACE reads in MiXCR, keeping a single row per CDR3 protein. The table includes 550,000 to 700,000 distinct CDR3 sequences, around 21% detected once. Trimming took off 4 bases at V and 0 bases at J, with 10 bases between the two ends. Germline V gives CDR1 SQVTM, CDR2 ANQGSEA. The CDR3 sequence is 13 residues long. The sample was also reused in another study, on T cells expressing NK-cell markers.

Sequencing was carried out using PBMCs. The source is a woman aged 18-29 years in good health. The chain couples TRBV29-1 to TRBJ2-7; the D is unclear. The CDR3 DNA reads as TGCAGCGTTGTCCCCAGTAGCTCCTACGAGCAGTACTTC. This encodes CSVVPSSSYEQYF.